These 32 T cell receptor beta chains came from one sample sequenced in a study of blood T cell repertoires in COVID-19 (TCRdb year 2020). The method behind the library was the immunoSEQ multiplex PCR assay. Drawn from immuneACCESS, this table holds only the in-frame rearrangements with V and J called that TCRdb kept. Clones are partly lost; checked studies trace under half to an unresolved V gene and leave the rest unexplained. The sample records roughly 110,000 clones, approximately 81% of which are singletons. In total, the top ten clones hold 13% of the sample. Sequencing was carried out using peripheral blood. The receptor set was obtained from a human donor in a cohort sampled during active COVID-19.

V is TRBV29-1 and J is TRBJ1-1; a possible D gene is TRBD1 (5 bases). The V end lost 7 bases, the J end lost 3 bases, and 21 bases lay between the germline ends. CDR3 length: 15 amino acids. Germline CDR1 SQVTM, CDR2 ANQGSEA. This CDR3 reads CSGVGPKGYDTEAFF. The DNA for the CDR3 is TGCAGCGGGGTTGGGCCAAAGGGGTACGACACTGAAGCTTTCTTT.

The V gene is TRBV5-4, the J gene TRBJ2-7; possible D gene TRBD2, 6 bases. In germline, CDR1 is SGHNT, CDR2 YYREEE (reference sequence). The ends were cut back, 4 bases at V and 0 bases at J, with 14 bases in the middle. The CDR3 has 15 amino acids. The CDR3 nucleotides are TGTGCCAGCAGCCCGGGACTGGATAGCTCCTACGAGCAGTACTTC. Protein sequence: CASSPGLDSSYEQYF.

This clone showed up just a few times. The chain has TRBV5-6 and TRBJ1-1, with D unresolved. CDR1 SGHDT and CDR2 YYEEEE come from the germline V gene. Trimming shortened V by 1 base and J by 3 bases, and 7 bases separated the two germline ends. The CDR3 is made up of 13 amino acids. CDR3 bases: TGTGCCAGCAGCTTGTCGGTCCACACTGAAGCTTTCTTT. Amino acids: CASSLSVHTEAFF.

This chain joins TRBV4-3 and TRBJ1-2; D might be TRBD1 (5 bases). CDR3 size: 15 residues. Germline values: CDR1 LGHNA, CDR2 YSLEER. The V gene lost 0 bases and the J gene lost 8 bases, with 16 bases spanning the gap. The CDR3 nucleotides read TGCGCCAGCAGCCAAGATCGTGGAGGGGCGGACGGCTACACCTTC. Amino acids: CASSQDRGGADGYTF.

The chain is built from TRBV12-5 and TRBJ2-1, with a tentative D call TRBD1 (6 bases). V shed 5 bases and J shed 5 bases, with 16 bases lying between them. Germline CDR1 and CDR2: LGHNT and FRNRAP. This CDR3 has 15 residues. The CDR3 DNA follows: TGTGCTAGTGGTCCGGACAGATCGAGAAACAATGAGCAGTTCTTC. Translated: CASGPDRSRNNEQFF.

The V gene is TRBV28, the J gene TRBJ2-5, with a possible D match to TRBD2 (5 bases). The germline V gene encodes CDR1 MDHEN and CDR2 SYDVKM. This CDR3 has 13 amino acids. V was clipped by 6 bases and J by 5 bases, with 13 bases between them. CDR3 coding DNA: TGTGCCAGCAGGACCACCCGAGGGGAGACCCAGTACTTC. Encoded protein: CASRTTRGETQYF.

This chain links TRBV6-1 with TRBJ1-2, with 7 bases aligning to TRBD1. V trimming: 3 bases; J trimming: 4 bases; junction bases outside the gene matches: 2. Germline V gives CDR1 MNHNS, CDR2 SASEGT. The CDR3 sequence is 13 residues long. This chain's CDR3 is CASSEPGGYGYTF. The CDR3 nucleotides are TGTGCCAGCAGTGAGCCAGGGGGCTATGGCTACACCTTC.

The rearrangement uses TRBV5-6 and TRBJ1-5, with 7 positions matching TRBD1. Unmatched junction bases numbered 10, after V lost 2 bases and J lost 2 bases. The germline gives CDR1 SGHDT, CDR2 YYEEEE. The CDR3 sequence is 17 residues long. The CDR3 DNA reads TGTGCCAGCAGCTTCAGGCAGGGGGTATACGGCAATCAGCCCCAGCATTTT. This sequence encodes CASSFRQGVYGNQPQHF.

The chain combines TRBV24-1 with TRBJ2-1; D ambiguous. Germline CDR1 and CDR2: KGHDR and SFDVKD. The CDR3 is made up of 16 amino acids. Between the trimmed V and J ends, which lost 3 bases and 5 bases, there was a span of 16 bases. The CDR3 loop reads CATSDTSSSLDNEQFF. The CDR3 bases are TGTGCCACCAGTGATACCAGTTCCTCATTGGACAATGAGCAGTTCTTC.

This clone was counted only a few times. The rearrangement joins TRBV6-6 to TRBJ2-2; TRBD2 matches at 11 bases. Germline CDR1 is MNHNY and CDR2 is SVGAGI (reference sequence). The V segment lost 7 bases and the J segment 6 bases; nucleotides outside the gene matches: 4. The CDR3 loop spans 14 amino acids. The CDR3 DNA reads as TGTGCCAGCACCCGACTAGCGGGGTCCGGGGAGCTGTTTTTT. The encoded protein is CASTRLAGSGELFF.

This chain joins TRBV25-1 and TRBJ2-1, with TRBD2 matching 9 bases. The CDR3 loop spans 13 amino acids. The ends lost 4 bases at V and 8 bases at J; junction bases unmatched: 3. From germline, CDR1 is MGHDK and CDR2 SYGVNS. The DNA for the CDR3 is TGTGCCAGCAGTGGGCAGCGGGGGGATGAGCAGTTCTTC. It is translated as CASSGQRGDEQFF.

The V call is TRBV7-8, the J call TRBJ2-1, with TRBD2 matching over 14 bases. V was pared by 0 bases and J by 4 bases, with 8 bases of the junction left unmatched. The CDR3 runs 19 residues. Germline V gene data show CDR1 as SGHVS and CDR2 as FQNEAQ. The CDR3 DNA sequence: TGTGCCAGCAGCTTAGCGAAGGGACTAGCGGGGGACCTTTACAATGAGCAGTTCTTC. Translating it yields CASSLAKGLAGDLYNEQFF.

This sequence joins TRBV3-1 (or the pseudogene TRBV3-2) and TRBJ1-6; a possible D gene is TRBD1 (5 bases). Germline CDR1 LGHDT, CDR2 YNNKEL (reference sequence). The CDR3 contains 16 residues. Deletions cut 4 bases from V and 9 bases from J, with 19 bases between. The CDR3 loop reads CASSRSETVKTSPLHF. As DNA, the CDR3 is TGTGCCAGCAGCCGGTCGGAGACAGTAAAAACTTCACCCCTCCACTTT.

The rearrangement links TRBV9 to TRBJ2-1, with TRBD2 matching over 9 bases. J gave up 6 bases and V 0 bases, and 7 bases lay outside the gene matches. The CDR3 consists of 16 residues. The germline V gene encodes CDR1 SGDLS and CDR2 YYNGEE. The CDR3 nucleotides read TGTGCCAGCAGCGTAGAAGGATCTAGCGGGATCAATGAGCAGTTCTTC. Amino acids: CASSVEGSSGINEQFF.

V usage is TRBV4-1 and J usage is TRBJ1-4, with TRBD1 matching over 8 bases. The germline gives CDR1 MGHRA, CDR2 YSYEKL. This CDR3 contains 17 residues. V trimming: 4 bases; J trimming: 3 bases; junction bases outside the gene matches: 10. CDR3 protein: CASSPRVVQGANEKLFF. CDR3 in DNA: TGCGCCAGCAGCCCCCGAGTGGTACAGGGGGCTAATGAAAAACTGTTTTTT.

This chain joins TRBV5-1 and TRBJ1-4; 7 bases are a match to TRBD1. The CDR3 has 14 amino acids. Trimming removed 1 base from V and 8 bases from J; junction bases left unmatched: 5. Germline loops: CDR1 SGHRS, CDR2 YFSETQ. CDR3 DNA sequence: TGCGCCAGCAGCTTGCAGGGGGTGAAGGAAAAACTGTTTTTT. Translation: CASSLQGVKEKLFF. Filled out from reference TRBV5-1 and TRBJ1-4, the complete variable domain reads KAGVTQTPRYLIKTRGQQVTLSCSPISGHRSVSWYQQTPGQGLQFLFEYFSETQRNKGNFPGRFSGRQFSNSRSEMNVSTLELGDSALYLCASSLQGVKEKLFFGSGTQLSVL.

The rearrangement uses TRBV30 and TRBJ1-6; 7 bases fit TRBD1. The CDR3 covers 13 residues. CDR1 and CDR2 (germline): GTSNPN, SVGIG (reference sequence). After removal of 3 bases from V and 8 bases from J, the junction contained 4 bases not matched to a gene. The CDR3 DNA reads as TGTGCCTGGAGGACAGGGAAGGATTCACCCCTCCACTTT. Protein product: CAWRTGKDSPLHF.

The chain is built from TRBV28 and TRBJ2-2; D ambiguous. This CDR3 spans 14 amino acids. Between the trimmed V and J ends, which lost 1 base and 2 bases, there was a span of 5 bases. Germline V gene sequence: CDR1 MDHEN, CDR2 SYDVKM. Here the CDR3 DNA reads TGTGCCAGCAGTTTATACACAAACACCGGGGAGCTGTTTTTT. Translated: CASSLYTNTGELFF.

This chain links TRBV19 with TRBJ2-2, with TRBD2 as a possible D gene (5 bases). This CDR3 is 15 amino acids long. Trimming took 4 bases from V and 1 from J, leaving 10 bases between them. Germline V gene sequence: CDR1 LNHDA, CDR2 SQIVND (reference sequence). CDR3 DNA sequence: TGTGCCAGTAGTACAGAGGGCTGGAACACCGGGGAGCTGTTTTTT. This sequence encodes CASSTEGWNTGELFF.

The chain uses TRBV3-1 (or the pseudogene TRBV3-2) and TRBJ2-5; D gene ambiguous. The germline V gene encodes CDR1 LGHDT and CDR2 YNNKEL (reference sequence). CDR3 length equals 12 residues. V shed 4 bases and J shed 5 bases, with 8 bases lying between them. The CDR3: CASSPLEETQYF. The CDR3 region has the DNA TGTGCCAGCAGCCCCCTAGAGGAGACCCAGTACTTC.

The chain links TRBV18 to TRBJ2-3, with TRBD2 matching 7 bases. V shed 1 base and J 2 bases; nucleotides not matched to a gene: 15. Germline values: CDR1 KGHSH, CDR2 LQKENI. This CDR3 is built from 19 residues. The CDR3 DNA reads TGTGCCAGCTCACCACGACCCCTGGTAGCGGGCCCCGTCACAGATACGCAGTATTTT. This codes for CASSPRPLVAGPVTDTQYF. The full variable domain, completed using reference TRBV18 and TRBJ2-3, is NAGVMQNPRHLVRRRGQEARLRCSPMKGHSHVYWYRQLPEEGLKFMVYLQKENIIDESGMPKERFSAEFPKEGPSILRIQQVVRGDSAAYFCASSPRPLVAGPVTDTQYFGPGTRLTVL.

The CDR3 protein is CASRFRFEKLFF. CDR3 in DNA: TGTGCCAGCAGATTTCGGTTCGAAAAACTGTTTTTT. The chain employs TRBV12-3 or TRBV12-4 and TRBJ1-4; D is uncertain. V was trimmed by 6 bases and J by 8 bases, leaving 10 bases between them. This CDR3 has 12 amino acids.

V and J are TRBV6-2 or TRBV6-3 and TRBJ2-2; D might be TRBD1 (6 bases). This CDR3 region has 15 residues. Deletions cut 5 bases from V and 7 bases from J, with 17 bases between. CDR1 MNHEY and CDR2 SVGEGT come from the germline V gene. In DNA, the CDR3 is TGTGCCAGCAGTACCCTGGGACCAGGGGTCGGGGAGCTGTTTTTT. Protein: CASSTLGPGVGELFF.

The J gene is TRBJ1-3, the V gene TRBV23-1, with 8 bases matching TRBD1. TRBV23-1 is sorted into the ORF group, with uncertain function. The CDR3 totals 17 residues. After removal of 6 bases from V and 1 base from J, the junction contained 11 bases not matched to a gene. CDR3 in DNA: TGCGCCAGCAGCTTACCGAAAGACAGGGGATCTGGAAACACCATATATTTT. This translates into CASSLPKDRGSGNTIYF.

The V and J genes are TRBV6-6 and TRBJ1-6, with TRBD1 as a possible D gene (6 bases). CDR1 and CDR2 from the germline V gene are MNHNY and SVGAGI (reference sequence). V gave up 6 bases and J gave up 5 bases, with 14 bases separating them. CDR3 size: 15 residues. CDR3 region: CASRGTGFDNSPLHF. The CDR3 coding sequence is TGTGCCAGCAGGGGTACAGGGTTCGATAATTCACCCCTCCACTTT.

The chain joins TRBV5-1 to TRBJ2-7; TRBD2 matches 13 bases. The V gene's germline CDR1 is SGHRS and CDR2 YFSETQ. This CDR3 is 18 amino acids long. The junction had 11 bases not matched to a gene; V was cut back by 3 bases and J by 2 bases. CDR3 nucleotide sequence: TGCGCCAGCAGCTCCCTACTAGCGGGGGGGCCGGGGACCTACGAGCAGTACTTC. Protein sequence: CASSSLLAGGPGTYEQYF.

The V call is TRBV20-1, the J call TRBJ1-3; a weak D match, TRBD1 (5 bases). There are 15 residues in the CDR3. V lost 3 bases, J lost 3 bases, and 15 bases lay in between. From germline, CDR1 is DFQATT and CDR2 SNEGSKA (reference sequence). The CDR3 DNA sequence: TGCAGTGCTAGTATGGGTGGGGGGTATGGAAACACCATATATTTT. This gives the protein CSASMGGGYGNTIYF.

This rearrangement joins TRBV5-6 to TRBJ2-5; possible D gene TRBD2, 6 bases. The germline V gene has CDR1 SGHDT and CDR2 YYEEEE. V was shortened by 4 bases and J by 5 bases, with 18 bases between the two germline ends. The CDR3 sequence is 15 residues long. CDR3 in amino acids: CASSIRTPGRETQYF. The CDR3, as DNA: TGTGCCAGCAGCATAAGGACCCCTGGGAGGGAGACCCAGTACTTC.

The rearrangement links TRBV7-2 to TRBJ1-2; 11 nucleotides match TRBD1. This CDR3 has 14 residues. Germline V lookup: CDR1 SGHTA, CDR2 FQGNSA. J lost 4 bases, V lost 5 bases, and 3 bases had no gene match. CDR3 residues: CASSTGQGVYGYTF. The CDR3 nucleotides are TGTGCCAGCAGCACGGGACAGGGGGTCTATGGCTACACCTTC.

The gene calls are TRBV6-4 and TRBJ2-1, with 7 nucleotides matching TRBD2. Germline V gene data show CDR1 as MRHNA and CDR2 as SNTAGT. The CDR3 runs to 15 residues. The J segment lost 2 bases and the V segment lost 3 bases, leaving 4 bases of the junction unmatched. DNA for the CDR3: TGTGCCAGCAGTGAGTGGGGGGGGGCCTACAATGAGCAGTTCTTC. The encoded protein is CASSEWGGAYNEQFF.

The J gene is TRBJ2-1, the V gene TRBV7-2; TRBD2 matches at 9 bases. The CDR3 loop spans 15 amino acids. Per the germline V gene, CDR1 is SGHTA and CDR2 is FQGNSA. V was clipped by 2 bases and J by 9 bases; unmatched bases: 8. CDR3 loop: CASSLNRGGASEQFF. The CDR3 coding sequence is TGTGCCAGCAGCTTAAATCGCGGGGGGGCTAGTGAGCAGTTCTTC.

The V and J genes are TRBV15 and TRBJ1-3, with D hard to call. This CDR3 has 11 amino acids. From germline, CDR1 is LNHNV and CDR2 YYDKDF (reference sequence). With 6 bases removed from V and 5 bases from J, the gap between germline ends came to 5 bases. CDR3 bases: TGTGCCACCAGGGGCAGAAACACCATATATTTT. The encoded protein is CATRGRNTIYF.